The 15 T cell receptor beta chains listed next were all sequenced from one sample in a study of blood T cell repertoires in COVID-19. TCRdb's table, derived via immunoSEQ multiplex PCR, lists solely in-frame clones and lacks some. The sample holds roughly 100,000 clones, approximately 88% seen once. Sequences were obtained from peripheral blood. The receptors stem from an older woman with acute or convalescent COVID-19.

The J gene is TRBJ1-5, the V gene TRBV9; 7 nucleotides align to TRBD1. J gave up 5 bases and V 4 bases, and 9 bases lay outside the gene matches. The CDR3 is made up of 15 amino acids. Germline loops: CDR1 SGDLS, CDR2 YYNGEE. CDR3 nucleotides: TGTGCCAGCAGCCGTACAGGGGTGTCCTATCAGCCCCAGCATTTT. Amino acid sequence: CASSRTGVSYQPQHF.

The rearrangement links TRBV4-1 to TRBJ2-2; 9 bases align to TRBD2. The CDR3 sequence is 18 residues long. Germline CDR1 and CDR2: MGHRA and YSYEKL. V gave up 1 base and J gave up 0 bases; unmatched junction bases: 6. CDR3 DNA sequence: TGCGCCAGCAGCCAAGTTTCGGGACTAGCAGCGAACACCGGGGAGCTGTTTTTT. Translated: CASSQVSGLAANTGELFF.

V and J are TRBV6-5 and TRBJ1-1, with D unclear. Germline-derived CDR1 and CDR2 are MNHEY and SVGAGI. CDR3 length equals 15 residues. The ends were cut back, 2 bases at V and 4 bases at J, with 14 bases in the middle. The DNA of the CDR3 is TGTGCCAGCAGTTACCGGAGGGTTGACGGCACTGAAGCTTTCTTT. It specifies CASSYRRVDGTEAFF.

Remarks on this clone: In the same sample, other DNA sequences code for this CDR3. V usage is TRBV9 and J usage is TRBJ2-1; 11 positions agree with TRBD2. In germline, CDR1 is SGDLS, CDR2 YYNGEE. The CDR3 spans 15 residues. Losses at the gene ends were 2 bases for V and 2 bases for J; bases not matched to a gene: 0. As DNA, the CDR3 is TGTGCCAGCAGCGTGGGACTAGCGGCCTACAATGAGCAGTTCTTC. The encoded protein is CASSVGLAAYNEQFF.

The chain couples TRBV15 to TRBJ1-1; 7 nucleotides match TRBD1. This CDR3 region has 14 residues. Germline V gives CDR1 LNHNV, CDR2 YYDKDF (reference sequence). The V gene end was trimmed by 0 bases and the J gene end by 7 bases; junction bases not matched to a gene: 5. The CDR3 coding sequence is TGTGCCACCAGCAGAGAGACAGGGATAAGTGAAGCTTTCTTT. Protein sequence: CATSRETGISEAFF. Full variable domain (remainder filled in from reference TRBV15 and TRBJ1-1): DAMVIQNPRYQVTQFGKPVTLSCSQTLNHNVMYWYQQKSSQAPKLLFHYYDKDFNNEADTPDNFQSRRPNTSFCFLDIRSPGLGDTAMYLCATSRETGISEAFFGQGTRLTVV.

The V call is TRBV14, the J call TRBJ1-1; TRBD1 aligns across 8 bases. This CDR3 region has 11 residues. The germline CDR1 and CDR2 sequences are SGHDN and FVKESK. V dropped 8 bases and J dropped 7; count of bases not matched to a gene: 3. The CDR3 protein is CASRDRGEAFF. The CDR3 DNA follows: TGTGCCAGCCGAGACAGGGGTGAAGCTTTCTTT.

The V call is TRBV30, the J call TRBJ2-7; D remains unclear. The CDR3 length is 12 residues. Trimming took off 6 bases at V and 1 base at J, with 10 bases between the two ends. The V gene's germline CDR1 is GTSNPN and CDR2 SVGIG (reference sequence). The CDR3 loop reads CACAFLSYEQYF. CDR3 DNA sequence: TGTGCCTGCGCGTTTTTATCCTACGAGCAGTACTTC.

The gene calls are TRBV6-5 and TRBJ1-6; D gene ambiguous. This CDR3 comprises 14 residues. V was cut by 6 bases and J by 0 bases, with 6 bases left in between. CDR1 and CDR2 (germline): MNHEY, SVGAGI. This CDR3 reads CASSGSSYNSPLHF. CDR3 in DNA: TGTGCCAGCAGCGGGAGCTCCTATAATTCACCCCTCCACTTT.

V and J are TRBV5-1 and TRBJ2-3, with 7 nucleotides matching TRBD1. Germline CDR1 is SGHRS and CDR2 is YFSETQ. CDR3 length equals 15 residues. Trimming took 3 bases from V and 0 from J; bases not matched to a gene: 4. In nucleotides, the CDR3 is TGCGCCAGCAGCTCCGAGACAGGGAGCACAGATACGCAGTATTTT. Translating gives CASSSETGSTDTQYF.

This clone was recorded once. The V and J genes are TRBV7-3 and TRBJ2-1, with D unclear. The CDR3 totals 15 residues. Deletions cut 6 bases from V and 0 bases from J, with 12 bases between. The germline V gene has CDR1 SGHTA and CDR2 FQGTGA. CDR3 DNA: TGTGCCAGCAGTTCTTTACCGAGCTCCTACAATGAGCAGTTCTTC. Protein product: CASSSLPSSYNEQFF.

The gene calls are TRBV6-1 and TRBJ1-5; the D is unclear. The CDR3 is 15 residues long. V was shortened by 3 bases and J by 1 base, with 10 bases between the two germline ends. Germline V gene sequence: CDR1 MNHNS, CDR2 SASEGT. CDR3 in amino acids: CASSDLTRSNQPQHF. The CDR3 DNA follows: TGTGCCAGCAGTGACCTCACCCGGAGCAATCAGCCCCAGCATTTT.

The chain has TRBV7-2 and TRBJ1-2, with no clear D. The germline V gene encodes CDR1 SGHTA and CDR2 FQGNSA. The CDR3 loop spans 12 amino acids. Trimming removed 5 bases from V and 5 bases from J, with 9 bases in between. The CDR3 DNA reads TGTGCCAGCAGCACCCCAGGATATGGCTACACCTTC. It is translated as CASSTPGYGYTF.

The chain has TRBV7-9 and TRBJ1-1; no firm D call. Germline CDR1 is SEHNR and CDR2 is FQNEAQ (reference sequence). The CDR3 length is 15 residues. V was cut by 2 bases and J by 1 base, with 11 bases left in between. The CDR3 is CASSLPPVPNTEAFF. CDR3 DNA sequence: TGTGCCAGCAGCTTACCCCCCGTCCCGAACACTGAAGCTTTCTTT.

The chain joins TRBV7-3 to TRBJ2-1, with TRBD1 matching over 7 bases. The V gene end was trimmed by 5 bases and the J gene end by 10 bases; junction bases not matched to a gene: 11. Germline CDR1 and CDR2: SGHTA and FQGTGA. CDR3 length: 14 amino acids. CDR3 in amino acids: CASSPPDREYEQFF. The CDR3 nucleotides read TGTGCCAGCAGCCCTCCCGACAGGGAATACGAGCAGTTCTTC.

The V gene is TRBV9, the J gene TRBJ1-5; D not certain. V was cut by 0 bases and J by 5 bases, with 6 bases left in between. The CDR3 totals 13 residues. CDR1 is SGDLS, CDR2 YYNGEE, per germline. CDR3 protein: CASSVDSYQPQHF. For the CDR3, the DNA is TGTGCCAGCAGCGTAGATAGTTATCAGCCCCAGCATTTT.